One and the same sample provided the 22 T cell receptor beta chains below, sequenced in a study of T cells in Graves' hyperthyroidism and ophthalmopathy. The source material, RNA transcripts, was used to amplify TCR beta CDR3 regions. When the TCR CDR3 underwent first-round RT-PCR, the HTBI primer set was used. TCRdb called the multiplex PCR reads again in MiXCR, with one record for every CDR3 protein. The table has 500,000 to 650,000 distinct CDR3 sequences, just under 20% seen once. The sample taken for sequencing was blood. The receptors originated from a man in his forties or fifties with Graves' ophthalmopathy.

The chain recombines TRBV28 with TRBJ2-2; D not resolved. Trimming removed 7 bases at V and 0 bases at J, with 12 bases between. Germline V lookup: CDR1 MDHEN, CDR2 SYDVKM. CDR3 size: 15 residues. CDR3 nucleotides: TGTGCCAGCAATTTCGGCGGTGCGAACACCGGGGAGCTGTTTTTT. Encoded protein: CASNFGGANTGELFF.

This chain joins TRBV19 and TRBJ2-5, with 11 bases lining up with TRBD2. CDR1 is LNHDA, CDR2 SQIVND, per germline (reference sequence). The CDR3 is 16 amino acids. V lost 6 bases and J lost 2; bases outside the gene matches: 8. The CDR3 sequence: CASSKTSGDFQETQYF. DNA of the CDR3: TGTGCCAGTAGCAAGACTAGCGGGGATTTTCAAGAGACCCAGTACTTC. Filled out from reference TRBV19 and TRBJ2-5, the complete variable domain reads DGGITQSPKYLFRKEGQNVTLSCEQNLNHDAMYWYRQDPGQGLRLIYYSQIVNDFQKGDIAEGYSVSREKKESFPLTVTSAQKNPTAFYLCASSKTSGDFQETQYFGPGTRLLVL.

The V gene is TRBV6-6, the J gene TRBJ2-3; TRBD1 matches 7 bases. The V gene end was trimmed by 0 bases and the J gene end by 6 bases; junction bases not matched to a gene: 3. The CDR3 loop spans 14 amino acids. Germline CDR1 MNHNY, CDR2 SVGAGI (reference sequence). The CDR3 DNA reads as TGTGCCAGCAGTTACTCCGACAGGGCCGATACGCAGTATTTT. This codes for CASSYSDRADTQYF.

For this clonotype: A much larger clone sits a single nucleotide away, making a read error possible. The J gene is TRBJ2-6, the V gene TRBV2; possibly TRBD1 for D (5 bases). The V and J ends lost 5 bases and 0 bases respectively, with 8 bases between them. Germline lookup yields CDR1 SNHLY and CDR2 FYNNEI. There are 15 residues in the CDR3. CDR3 nucleotide sequence: TGTGCCAGCAGTAGGGGTCACTCTGGGGCCAACGTCCTGACTTTC. Amino acid sequence: CASSRGHSGANVLTF.

The rearrangement uses TRBV7-9 and TRBJ2-1, with a weak D call TRBD1 (6 bases). Germline CDR1 and CDR2: SEHNR and FQNEAQ (reference sequence). The V end was cut by 4 bases, the J end by 7 bases, with 11 bases between. This CDR3 has 13 residues. CDR3 protein: CASSSFRGNEQFF. As DNA, the CDR3 is TGTGCCAGCAGCTCTTTTAGGGGGAATGAGCAGTTCTTC.

V gene TRBV19 combines with J gene TRBJ2-4; TRBD1 might be the D (6 bases). The CDR3 loop spans 12 amino acids. Germline CDR1 reads LNHDA; CDR2 reads SQIVND (reference sequence). V lost 6 bases, J lost 5 bases, and 8 bases lay in between. CDR3 region: CASSRTENIQYF. CDR3 DNA sequence: TGTGCCAGTAGCCGGACAGAAAACATTCAGTACTTC.

This clonotype showed up many times. The CDR3 here is CASSSYRVNTEAFF. The DNA of the CDR3 is TGTGCCAGCAGTTCATACAGGGTGAACACTGAAGCTTTCTTT. The rearrangement joins TRBV12-3 or TRBV12-4 to TRBJ1-1; possibly TRBD1 for D (6 bases). The length of the CDR3 is 14 residues. Between the trimmed V and J ends, which lost 4 bases and 0 bases, there was a span of 9 bases.

There are many counts of this clonotype. The chain carries TRBV11-3 and TRBJ2-1; D may match TRBD1 or TRBD2 (5 bases each). The germline V gene encodes CDR1 SGHNT and CDR2 YENEEA. The CDR3 length is 15 residues. V was pared by 5 bases and J by 0 bases, with 11 bases between. In nucleotides, the CDR3 is TGTGCCAGCAGCGAAGGGACCAACTCCTACAATGAGCAGTTCTTC. It encodes CASSEGTNSYNEQFF.

The gene calls are TRBV4-2 and TRBJ1-2; D is unclear. Germline CDR1 LGHNA, CDR2 YNFKEQ. The CDR3 runs 16 residues. The V end was cut by 2 bases, the J end by 8 bases, with 21 bases between. The CDR3 DNA reads TGTGCCAGCAGCCAACCCGAATCGGACTTGACTGAGGGCTACACCTTC. Translation: CASSQPESDLTEGYTF.

In this sample, this clonotype turned up a few times. V usage is TRBV27 and J usage is TRBJ2-1, with unresolved D. The CDR3 is made up of 12 amino acids. Deletions cut 4 bases from V and 10 bases from J, with 11 bases between. CDR1 is MNHEY and CDR2 is SMNVEV in the germline V gene (reference sequence). The CDR3, as DNA: TGTGCCAGCAGTTATAACTCGGTCGAGCAGTTCTTC. Residues: CASSYNSVEQFF.

This chain connects TRBV25-1 to TRBJ2-7; the match to TRBD1 covers 7 bases. The germline CDR1 and CDR2 sequences are MGHDK and SYGVNS. The CDR3 sequence is 12 residues long. The V and J ends lost 6 bases and 6 bases, in that order; junction bases with no gene match: 5. CDR3 in amino acids: CASRGDSSEQYF. Written as DNA, the CDR3 is TGTGCCAGCAGGGGGGACAGTTCCGAGCAGTACTTC.

This clonotype was seen only once. This could be a read error, since a much larger clone is one nucleotide away. This chain links TRBV11-2 with TRBJ2-1, with D perhaps matching TRBD1 (6 bases). This CDR3 is 19 amino acids long. Trimming removed 3 bases from V and 0 bases from J, with 21 bases in between. Germline values: CDR1 SGHAT, CDR2 FQNNGV. The CDR3 region is CASSFLPGDHASSYNEQFF. CDR3 nucleotides: TGTGCCAGCAGCTTTCTTCCAGGGGACCATGCGAGCTCCTACAATGAGCAGTTCTTC. Full variable domain (remainder filled in from reference TRBV11-2 and TRBJ2-1): EAGVAQSPRYKIIEKRQSVAFWCNPISGHATLYWYQQILGQGPKLLIQFQNNGVVDDSQLPKDRFSAERLKGVDSTLKIQPAKLEDSAVYLCASSFLPGDHASSYNEQFFGPGTRLTVL.

This clonotype was recorded a few times. The gene calls are TRBV20-1 and TRBJ2-2; possible D gene TRBD2, 7 bases. Trimming took 6 bases from V and 1 from J, leaving 12 bases between them. Germline CDR1 is DFQATT and CDR2 is SNEGSKA (reference sequence). The CDR3 runs to 14 residues. The CDR3 DNA reads as TGCAGTGCGGGAGGGACACGGAACACCGGGGAGCTGTTTTTT. This encodes CSAGGTRNTGELFF.

This clonotype appeared many times. J is TRBJ2-5 and V is TRBV12-3 or TRBV12-4; 7 bases match TRBD1. This CDR3 contains 14 residues. V lost 6 bases, J lost 5 bases, and 9 bases stayed unmatched. The CDR3: CASRPTGVGETQYF. CDR3 DNA sequence: TGTGCCAGCAGACCCACAGGGGTGGGGGAGACCCAGTACTTC.

On this clonotype: The junction shows a germline mismatch at one end, possibly a read error. This sequence joins TRBV5-5 and TRBJ2-5; D might be TRBD2 (6 bases). The CDR3 loop spans 15 amino acids. CDR1 and CDR2 from the germline V gene are SGHKS and YYEKEE (reference sequence). CDR3 amino acids: CASSQEWDRGGTQYF. DNA for the CDR3: TGCGCCAGCAGCCAAGAATGGGACCGGGGAGGGACCCAGTACTTC.

Many counts were recorded for this clonotype. V gene TRBV6-1 combines with J gene TRBJ2-7; D possibly corresponds to TRBD1 (6 bases). This CDR3 spans 11 amino acids. Germline loops: CDR1 MNHNS, CDR2 SASEGT. V was clipped by 9 bases and J by 2 bases, with 8 bases between them. The CDR3 sequence is CASQGTYEQYF. DNA of the CDR3: TGTGCCAGTCAGGGGACCTACGAGCAGTACTTC.

This clonotype showed up just a few times. CDR3 DNA sequence: TGTGCCACCAGCAGCTTACTAGCGGGACGGGAAGAGCAGTACTTC. The encoded protein is CATSSLLAGREEQYF. The rearrangement links TRBV15 to TRBJ2-7; 10 bases line up with TRBD2. J was trimmed by 7 bases and V by 3 bases; bases with no gene match: 9. This CDR3 region has 15 residues. Germline V gene sequence: CDR1 LNHNV, CDR2 YYDKDF (reference sequence). Complete variable domain (other parts from reference TRBV15 and TRBJ2-7): DAMVIQNPRYQVTQFGKPVTLSCSQTLNHNVMYWYQQKSSQAPKLLFHYYDKDFNNEADTPDNFQSRRPNTSFCFLDIRSPGLGDTAMYLCATSSLLAGREEQYFGPGTRLTVT.

This clonotype was seen more than once but under ten times. J is TRBJ2-1 and V is TRBV9, with D perhaps matching TRBD2 (5 bases). The CDR3 has 14 residues. Germline V gene data show CDR1 as SGDLS and CDR2 as YYNGEE. V was cut by 3 bases and J by 2 bases, with 9 bases left in between. CDR3 bases: TGTGCCAGCAGCGGCGGCGGGCCCTACAATGAGCAGTTCTTC. Protein: CASSGGGPYNEQFF.

The chain combines TRBV20-1 with TRBJ1-5; possible D gene TRBD1, 5 bases. Germline values: CDR1 DFQATT, CDR2 SNEGSKA (reference sequence). The CDR3 is 19 residues long. The V and J ends lost 0 bases and 0 bases respectively, with 21 bases between them. CDR3 sequence reads: CSARDPRETVDYSNQPQHF. CDR3 in DNA: TGCAGTGCTAGAGATCCGAGGGAGACAGTCGATTATAGCAATCAGCCCCAGCATTTT.

This clonotype showed up many times. This rearrangement joins TRBV28 to TRBJ1-2, with no clear D. The CDR3 runs to 15 residues. In germline, CDR1 is MDHEN, CDR2 SYDVKM. Trimming removed 2 bases from V and 7 bases from J, with 17 bases in between. For the CDR3, the DNA is TGTGCCAGCAGTTTAGAATACCGGGCGGAGACTGGCTACACCTTC. It is translated as CASSLEYRAETGYTF.

The chain links TRBV27 to TRBJ2-7; D is possibly TRBD1 or TRBD2 (5 bases each). The CDR3 runs to 16 residues. Trimming took off 4 bases at V and 1 base at J, with 17 bases between the two ends. Looked up from germline, CDR1 is MNHEY and CDR2 is SMNVEV (reference sequence). CDR3 sequence (DNA): TGTGCCAGCAGTTACCACCGGGACGACCCATCCTACGAGCAGTACTTC. Its translation: CASSYHRDDPSYEQYF.

This clonotype was counted many times. The gene calls are TRBV28 and TRBJ2-7; D may be TRBD2 (5 bases). V lost 5 bases and J 7 bases, leaving 12 bases between the germline ends. The CDR3 runs 12 residues. Germline CDR1 reads MDHEN; CDR2 reads SYDVKM. CDR3 sequence: CASSPDWREQYF. In nucleotides, the CDR3 is TGTGCCAGCAGTCCGGACTGGAGGGAGCAGTACTTC.